One sample yielded the 15 T cell receptor beta chains listed below, sequenced in a study of T cell responses to AZD1222 COVID-19 vaccine. Produced via immunoSEQ multiplex PCR; TCRdb's table is partial and in-frame only. The sample contains roughly 110,000 clones, approximately 90% of which appear only once. This sample comprised peripheral blood, obtained 28 days after the second AZD1222 dose. The origin of the receptors is an adult who received the AZD1222 COVID-19 vaccine.

Sample share makes this clone medium-sized. This chain joins TRBV2 and TRBJ2-1, with 7 bases fitting TRBD2. V shed 7 bases and J 2 bases; nucleotides not matched to a gene: 8. The germline CDR1 and CDR2 sequences are SNHLY and FYNNEI. The CDR3 loop spans 15 amino acids. CDR3 sequence (DNA): TGTGCCAGCATGGGGGAGGGGCTTACCTACAATGAGCAGTTCTTC. Translating it yields CASMGEGLTYNEQFF.

The rearrangement links TRBV10-3 to TRBJ1-6; 7 bases are a match to TRBD1. CDR3 length: 14 residues. The germline CDR1 and CDR2 sequences are ENHRY and SYGVKD. Trimming removed 5 bases from V and 8 bases from J; junction bases left unmatched: 6. CDR3: CAISRRGGDSPLHF. CDR3 DNA: TGTGCCATCAGTCGGAGAGGGGGCGATTCACCCCTCCACTTT.

The chain recombines TRBV7-9 with TRBJ1-2; no reliable D call. The CDR3 runs 14 residues. CDR1 SEHNR and CDR2 FQNEAQ come from the germline V gene (reference sequence). V lost 1 base to trimming and J lost 1 base, with 7 bases between them. CDR3 nucleotides: TGTGCCAGCAGCTTAGTGGCAGTTAACTATGGCTACACCTTC. Translated: CASSLVAVNYGYTF.

The rearrangement links TRBV13 to TRBJ1-2; the D gene is possibly TRBD1 (6 bases). The V end was cut by 5 bases, the J end by 3 bases, with 22 bases between. This CDR3 has 17 amino acids. In germline, CDR1 is PRHDT, CDR2 FYEKMQ (reference sequence). The CDR3 nucleotides are TGTGCCAGCAGCACCCTACAGGGAACTAAGGCTGACTATGGCTACACCTTC. Amino acids: CASSTLQGTKADYGYTF.

The gene calls are TRBV4-1 and TRBJ1-4; 10 nucleotides match TRBD1. Trimming cost V 2 bases and J 2 bases; bases outside gene matches: 5. The V gene's germline CDR1 is MGHRA and CDR2 YSYEKL. CDR3 size: 17 residues. The CDR3 loop is CASSQLGTGVTNEKLFF. The CDR3 DNA reads TGCGCCAGCAGCCAACTCGGGACAGGGGTCACTAATGAAAAACTGTTTTTT.

The chain has TRBV7-9 and TRBJ2-3; D call uncertain. V was clipped by 1 base and J by 3 bases, with 2 bases between them. Germline V lookup: CDR1 SEHNR, CDR2 FQNEAQ (reference sequence). The CDR3 covers 12 residues. The DNA of the CDR3 is TGTGCCAGCAGCTTAGGGACAGATACGCAGTATTTT. It is translated as CASSLGTDTQYF.

The J gene is TRBJ1-2, the V gene TRBV5-1, with D hard to call. The CDR3 spans 15 residues. CDR1 SGHRS and CDR2 YFSETQ come from the germline V gene. The ends were cut back, 3 bases at V and 7 bases at J, with 19 bases in the middle. CDR3 amino acids: CASSWGLGSGGGYTF. For the CDR3, the DNA is TGCGCCAGCAGCTGGGGATTAGGGAGCGGAGGTGGCTACACCTTC.

This chain joins TRBV20-1 and TRBJ2-4; D assignment may be TRBD1 or TRBD2 (5 bases each). Germline CDR1 reads DFQATT; CDR2 reads SNEGSKA (reference sequence). This CDR3 comprises 15 residues. The V and J ends lost 3 bases and 1 base respectively, with 13 bases between them. CDR3: CSASRGIGAKNIQYF. The CDR3 nucleotides are TGCAGTGCTAGTCGGGGCATAGGGGCCAAAAACATTCAGTACTTC.

The J gene is TRBJ1-5, the V gene TRBV25-1; D unclear. Germline CDR1 MGHDK, CDR2 SYGVNS. V shed 3 bases and J shed 3 bases, with 9 bases lying between them. The CDR3 spans 14 residues. This chain's CDR3 is CASSEARLNQPQHF. CDR3 nucleotide sequence: TGTGCCAGCAGTGAGGCCCGACTCAATCAGCCCCAGCATTTT.

V usage is TRBV5-1 and J usage is TRBJ1-1, with TRBD1 matching 8 bases. This CDR3 spans 14 amino acids. The V and J ends lost 5 bases and 8 bases, in that order; junction bases with no gene match: 11. CDR1 and CDR2 (germline): SGHRS, YFSETQ. CDR3: CASSPAGTGREAFF. In DNA form, the CDR3 reads TGCGCCAGCAGTCCTGCCGGGACAGGCAGGGAAGCTTTCTTT.

The chain couples TRBV6-4 to TRBJ1-3; 7 positions agree with TRBD1. V lost 2 bases to trimming and J lost 4 bases; unmatched junction nucleotides: 5. Germline lookup yields CDR1 MRHNA and CDR2 SNTAGT. This CDR3 is built from 15 residues. In DNA form, the CDR3 reads TGTGCCAGCAGTGACGACAGGGAAGGAGGAAACACCATATATTTT. Translating it yields CASSDDREGGNTIYF.

The rearrangement uses TRBV7-9 and TRBJ1-1, with TRBD1 identical over 9 bases. V lost 5 bases, J lost 5 bases, and 6 bases stayed unmatched. The CDR3 consists of 14 residues. Germline CDR1 is SEHNR and CDR2 is FQNEAQ (reference sequence). The CDR3 sequence: CASSLDRGVTEAFF. The CDR3 region has the DNA TGTGCCAGCAGCCTTGACAGGGGGGTGACTGAAGCTTTCTTT.

This clone was picked up a small number of times. The chain combines TRBV28 with TRBJ1-1; D may be TRBD1 (6 bases). The V gene's germline CDR1 is MDHEN and CDR2 SYDVKM. Between the trimmed V and J ends, which lost 3 bases and 8 bases, there was a span of 13 bases. There are 13 residues in the CDR3. The CDR3 loop is CASSFSGATEAFF. Here the CDR3 DNA reads TGTGCCAGCAGTTTCTCGGGGGCGACGGAAGCTTTCTTT.

This clone has just one count. This chain uses TRBV27 with TRBJ1-5, with a tentative D call TRBD1 (5 bases). Trimming pared 0 bases from V and 1 base from J, leaving 13 bases between. This CDR3 is built from 17 residues. CDR1 and CDR2 from the germline V gene are MNHEY and SMNVEV (reference sequence). The CDR3 spells CASSLSSTGGSNQPQHF. For the CDR3, the DNA is TGTGCCAGCAGTTTATCGTCGACGGGGGGGAGCAATCAGCCCCAGCATTTT.

This clone was recorded a few times. CDR3 coding DNA: TGTGCCACCAGTGATTTTGGAGTTCGGCAGTACTTC. It encodes CATSDFGVRQYF. V is TRBV24-1 and J is TRBJ2-7, with D unresolved. V was trimmed by 1 base and J by 9 bases, leaving 9 bases between them. There are 12 residues in the CDR3. Germline CDR1 reads KGHDR; CDR2 reads SFDVKD.